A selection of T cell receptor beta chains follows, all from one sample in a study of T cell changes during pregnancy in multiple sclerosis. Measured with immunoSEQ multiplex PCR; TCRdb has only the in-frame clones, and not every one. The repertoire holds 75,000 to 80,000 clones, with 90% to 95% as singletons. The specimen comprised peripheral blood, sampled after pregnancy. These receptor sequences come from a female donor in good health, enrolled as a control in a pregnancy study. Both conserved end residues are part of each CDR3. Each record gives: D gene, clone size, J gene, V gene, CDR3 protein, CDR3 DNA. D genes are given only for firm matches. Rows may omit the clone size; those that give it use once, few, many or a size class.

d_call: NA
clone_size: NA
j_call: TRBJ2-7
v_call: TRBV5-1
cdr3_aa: CASSPEVSRREDEQYF
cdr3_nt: TGCGCCAGCAGCCCGGAGGTGAGTCGCAGGGAGGACGAGCAGTACTTC

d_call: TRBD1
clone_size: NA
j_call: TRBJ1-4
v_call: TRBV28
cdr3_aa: CASSTTGLNEKLFF
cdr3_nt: TGTGCCAGCAGCACGACAGGGCTGAATGAAAAACTGTTTTTT

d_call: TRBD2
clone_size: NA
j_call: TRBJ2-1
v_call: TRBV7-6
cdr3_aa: CASSLASGGVYNEQFF
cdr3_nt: TGTGCCAGCAGCTTAGCGTCGGGGGGGGTTTACAATGAGCAGTTCTTC

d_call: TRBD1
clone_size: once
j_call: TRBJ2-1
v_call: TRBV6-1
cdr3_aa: CASVPGQGNPEEQFF
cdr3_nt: TGTGCCAGCGTACCGGGACAGGGGAATCCGGAGGAGCAGTTCTTC

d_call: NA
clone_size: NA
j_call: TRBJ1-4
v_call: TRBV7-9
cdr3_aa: CASSPDEKLFF
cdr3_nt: TGTGCCAGCAGCCCTGATGAAAAACTGTTTTTT

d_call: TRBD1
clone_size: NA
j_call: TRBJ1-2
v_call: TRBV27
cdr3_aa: CASSPDRVYGYTF
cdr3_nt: TGTGCCAGCAGTCCGGACAGGGTCTATGGCTACACCTTC

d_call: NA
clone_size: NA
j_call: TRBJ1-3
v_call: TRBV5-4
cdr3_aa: CASSFPGRNGNTIYF
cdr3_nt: TGTGCCAGCAGCTTCCCCGGGAGAAATGGAAACACCATATATTTT

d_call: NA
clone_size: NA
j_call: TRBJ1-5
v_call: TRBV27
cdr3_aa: CASREYLSNQPQHF
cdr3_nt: TGTGCCAGCCGGGAGTATCTTAGCAATCAGCCCCAGCATTTT

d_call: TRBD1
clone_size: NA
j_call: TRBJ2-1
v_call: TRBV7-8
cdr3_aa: CASSPRSSGTGNNEQFF
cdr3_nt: TGTGCCAGCAGCCCCAGAAGCTCCGGGACAGGGAACAATGAGCAGTTCTTC

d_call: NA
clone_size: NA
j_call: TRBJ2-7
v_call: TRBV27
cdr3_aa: CASSWTGRDEQYF
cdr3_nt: TGTGCCAGCTCGTGGACAGGGAGGGACGAGCAGTACTTC

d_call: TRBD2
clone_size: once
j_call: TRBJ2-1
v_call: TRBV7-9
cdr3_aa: CASSLREGGNEQFF
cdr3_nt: TGTGCCAGCAGCCTCCGGGAGGGGGGCAATGAGCAGTTCTTC

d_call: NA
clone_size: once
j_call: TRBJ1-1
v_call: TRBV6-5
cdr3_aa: CASSYSVNSVNTEAFF
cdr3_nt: TGTGCCAGCAGTTACTCGGTAAATAGCGTGAACACTGAAGCTTTCTTT

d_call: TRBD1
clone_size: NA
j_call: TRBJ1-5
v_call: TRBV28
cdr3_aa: CASSSTGAMWSNQPQHF
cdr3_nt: TGTGCCAGCAGTTCGACAGGGGCTATGTGGAGCAATCAGCCCCAGCATTTT

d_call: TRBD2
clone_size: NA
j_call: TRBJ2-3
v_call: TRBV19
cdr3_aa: CASRSGTSLDTQYF
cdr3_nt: TGTGCCAGTAGATCCGGGACTAGCCTGGATACGCAGTATTTT

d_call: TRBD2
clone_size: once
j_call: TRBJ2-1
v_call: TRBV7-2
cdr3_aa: CASSKTRGLAGNNEQFF
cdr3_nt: TGTGCCAGCAGCAAAACACGGGGACTAGCGGGGAACAATGAGCAGTTCTTC

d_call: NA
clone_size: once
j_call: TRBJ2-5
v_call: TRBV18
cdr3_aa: CASSPPAVRGTQYF
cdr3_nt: TGTGCCAGCTCACCACCGGCGGTCCGGGGGACCCAGTACTTC

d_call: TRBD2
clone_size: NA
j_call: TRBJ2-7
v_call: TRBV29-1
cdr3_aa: CSFTDRLTSGTGYEQYF
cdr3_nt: TGCAGCTTTACGGACAGGTTAACTAGCGGGACGGGGTACGAGCAGTACTTC

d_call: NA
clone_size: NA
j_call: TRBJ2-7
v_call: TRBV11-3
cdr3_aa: CASSLRGLKSDEQYF
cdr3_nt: TGTGCCAGCAGCTTACGGGGACTTAAGTCAGACGAGCAGTACTTC

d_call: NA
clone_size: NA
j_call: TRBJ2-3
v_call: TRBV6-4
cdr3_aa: CASSEGTGGDTQYF
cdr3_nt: TGTGCCAGCAGTGAGGGGACTGGTGGGGATACGCAGTATTTT

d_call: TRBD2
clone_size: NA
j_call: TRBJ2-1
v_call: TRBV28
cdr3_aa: CATVAGGSYNEQFF
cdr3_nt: TGTGCCACAGTAGCGGGAGGATCCTACAATGAGCAGTTCTTC

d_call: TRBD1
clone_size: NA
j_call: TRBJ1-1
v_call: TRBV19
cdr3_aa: CASSNTGTGMNEAFF
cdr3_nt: TGTGCCAGTAGTAACACCGGGACAGGTATGAATGAAGCTTTCTTT

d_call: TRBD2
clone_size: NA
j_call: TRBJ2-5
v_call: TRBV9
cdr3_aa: CASSPGLAGGTRQETQYF
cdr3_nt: TGTGCCAGCAGCCCAGGACTAGCGGGGGGGACACGTCAAGAGACCCAGTACTTC

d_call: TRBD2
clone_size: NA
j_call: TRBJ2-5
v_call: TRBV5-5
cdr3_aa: CASSRTSGRLGETQYF
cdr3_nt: TGTGCCAGCAGCAGGACTAGCGGGAGGCTTGGGGAGACCCAGTACTTC

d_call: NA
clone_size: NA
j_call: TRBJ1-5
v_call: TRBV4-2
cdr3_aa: CASSQESRVSKPQHF
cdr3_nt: TGTGCCAGCAGCCAAGAGAGTCGGGTCTCGAAGCCCCAGCATTTT

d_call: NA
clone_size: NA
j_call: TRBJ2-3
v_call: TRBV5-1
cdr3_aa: CASSLGGRWQYF
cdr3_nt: TGCGCCAGCAGCTTGGGCGGGCGTTGGCAGTATTTT

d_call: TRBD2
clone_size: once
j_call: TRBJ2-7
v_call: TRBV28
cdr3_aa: CASSLAPRTSTTYEQYF
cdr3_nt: TGTGCCAGCAGTTTAGCCCCCCGGACTAGTACCACCTACGAGCAGTACTTC

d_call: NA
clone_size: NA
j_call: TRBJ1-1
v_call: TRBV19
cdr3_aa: CATRRGNTEAFF
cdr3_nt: TGTGCCACCCGTCGGGGGAATACTGAAGCTTTCTTT

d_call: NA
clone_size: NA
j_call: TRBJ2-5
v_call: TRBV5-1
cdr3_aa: CASSLGDQGETQYF
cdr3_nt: TGCGCCAGCAGCTTGGGGGACCAGGGGGAGACCCAGTACTTC

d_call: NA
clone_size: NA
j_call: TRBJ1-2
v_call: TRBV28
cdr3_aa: CASGANYGYTF
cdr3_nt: TGTGCCAGCGGAGCTAACTATGGCTACACCTTC

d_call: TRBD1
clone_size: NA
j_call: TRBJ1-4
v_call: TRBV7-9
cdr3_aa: CASGQPGTGDEKLFF
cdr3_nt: TGTGCCAGCGGTCAACCCGGGACAGGAGATGAAAAACTGTTTTTT

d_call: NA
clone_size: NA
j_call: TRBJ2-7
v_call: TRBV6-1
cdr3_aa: CASSGTDGKQYF
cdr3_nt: TGTGCCAGCAGTGGGACGGACGGGAAGCAGTACTTC

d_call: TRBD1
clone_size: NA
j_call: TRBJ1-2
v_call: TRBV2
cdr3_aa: CASTGTGNYGYTF
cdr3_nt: TGTGCCAGTACCGGGACAGGGAACTATGGCTACACCTTC

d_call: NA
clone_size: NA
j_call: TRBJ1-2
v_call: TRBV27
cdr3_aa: CASSLRQNYGYTF
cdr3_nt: TGTGCCAGCAGTTTAAGACAGAACTATGGCTACACCTTC

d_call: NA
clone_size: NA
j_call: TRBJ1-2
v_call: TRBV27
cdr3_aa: CASSFSGVTNYGYTF
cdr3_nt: TGTGCCAGCAGTTTTTCAGGGGTAACTAACTATGGCTACACCTTC

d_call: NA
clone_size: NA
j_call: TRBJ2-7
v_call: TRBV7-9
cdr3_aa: CASLRSGTPYEQYF
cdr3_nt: TGTGCCAGCCTAAGAAGCGGGACACCCTACGAGCAGTACTTC